The 18 T cell receptor beta chains below all came from one sample that was sequenced in a study of identical twins. TCRdb recomputed calls from the 5' RACE reads with MiXCR, one row per CDR3 protein. The sample includes roughly 710,000 distinct CDR3 sequences, 6% to 6.5% seen only once; the top ten take 1.5% to 2%. Sequencing input: naive T cells sorted from blood. All receptors derive from a man aged 18 to 29 in good health.

The chain combines TRBV10-3 with TRBJ2-1; D gene uncertain. This CDR3 comprises 11 residues. Trimming pared 7 bases from V and 5 bases from J, leaving 6 bases between. Germline assignment: CDR1 ENHRY and CDR2 SYGVKD. CDR3 nucleotide sequence: TGTGCCATCATTGGGGACAATGAGCAGTTCTTC. Translating it yields CAIIGDNEQFF.

This clonotype was observed a handful of times. This chain connects TRBV20-1 to TRBJ2-3; tentative D call: TRBD2 (5 bases). The length of the CDR3 is 17 residues. Trimming shortened V by 5 bases and J by 3 bases, and 24 bases separated the two germline ends. The V gene's germline CDR1 is DFQATT and CDR2 SNEGSKA (reference sequence). Written as DNA, the CDR3 is TGCAGTGCTCCCCCCGCCGACTACTCCCTTTGGACAGATACGCAGTATTTT. Its translation: CSAPPADYSLWTDTQYF.

J is TRBJ2-7 and V is TRBV11-1; the D gene could be TRBD1 or TRBD2 (5 bases each). The CDR3 is 15 residues long. V was cut by 0 bases and J by 5 bases, with 14 bases left in between. Germline V gene data show CDR1 as SGHAT and CDR2 as FQDESV (reference sequence). The CDR3 DNA reads as TGTGCCAGCAGCTTAGCGTATTCGCTGGGGGACGAGCAGTACTTC. Translation gives CASSLAYSLGDEQYF.

In this sample, this clonotype turned up many times. This chain uses TRBV6-4 with TRBJ2-1, with D possibly matching TRBD2 (5 bases). CDR1 MRHNA and CDR2 SNTAGT come from the germline V gene. The V gene lost 0 bases and the J gene lost 4 bases, with 10 bases spanning the gap. The CDR3 covers 15 residues. This chain's CDR3 is CASSDSLATYNEQFF. The CDR3 DNA is TGTGCCAGCAGTGACTCTTTAGCGACTTACAATGAGCAGTTCTTC.

This clonotype occurred many times. V and J are TRBV5-1 and TRBJ2-7; no firm D call. The CDR3 is 16 amino acids. V was shortened by 0 bases and J by 0 bases, with 13 bases between the two germline ends. From germline, CDR1 is SGHRS and CDR2 YFSETQ. In DNA form, the CDR3 reads TGCGCCAGCAGCTTGGAGGCAGACCTCTACTCCTACGAGCAGTACTTC. It translates to CASSLEADLYSYEQYF.

V is TRBV19 and J is TRBJ2-2; the D is unclear. The CDR3 runs to 14 residues. The germline V and J ends were trimmed by 5 bases and 7 bases, with 14 bases remaining between them. Germline CDR1 LNHDA, CDR2 SQIVND (reference sequence). The CDR3 region has the DNA TGTGCCAGTAGTGAAGAGACCATTAGCGGGGAGCTGTTTTTT. Encoded protein: CASSEETISGELFF.

The genes are TRBV10-3 and TRBJ2-7, with TRBD2 matching over 11 bases. The CDR3 contains 14 residues. The germline CDR1 and CDR2 sequences are ENHRY and SYGVKD. The V segment lost 5 bases and the J segment 5 bases; nucleotides outside the gene matches: 5. Here the CDR3 DNA reads TGTGCCATCAGTTTAGCGGGAGGGCCGGACGAGCAGTACGTC. This codes for CAISLAGGPDEQYV.

The chain recombines TRBV7-9 with TRBJ1-4; possible D gene TRBD1, 6 bases. The CDR3 contains 15 residues. Trimming took 2 bases from V and 7 from J, leaving 14 bases between them. CDR1 SEHNR and CDR2 FQNEAQ come from the germline V gene (reference sequence). This CDR3 is CASSLFGQGLEKLFF. The CDR3 DNA reads as TGTGCCAGCAGCTTATTTGGGCAGGGGCTTGAAAAACTGTTTTTT.

This clonotype has at least ten counts. The chain links TRBV11-1 to TRBJ2-3; D is possibly TRBD1 (5 bases). The CDR3 covers 18 residues. V was shortened by 5 bases and J by 0 bases, with 21 bases between the two germline ends. CDR1 is SGHAT, CDR2 FQDESV, per germline (reference sequence). The CDR3 protein is CASSRQDSVKTSTDTQYF. The CDR3 DNA is TGTGCCAGCAGCCGACAAGACAGCGTTAAGACTAGCACAGATACGCAGTATTTT.

This clonotype was recorded many times. V and J are TRBV20-1 and TRBJ1-6, with D unclear. Germline V gene sequence: CDR1 DFQATT, CDR2 SNEGSKA (reference sequence). This CDR3 comprises 16 residues. Trimming took 3 bases from V and 9 from J, leaving 21 bases between them. The DNA of the CDR3 is TGCAGTGCTAGTTTGGGCTCTGAGATATGGGGTTCACCCCTCCACTTT. It yields the protein CSASLGSEIWGSPLHF.

This clonotype has a count of ten or more. The V and J genes are TRBV11-1 and TRBJ2-5; 12 nucleotides line up with TRBD2. V shed 1 base, J shed 4 bases, and the junction held 4 bases outside the gene matches. Germline V lookup: CDR1 SGHAT, CDR2 FQDESV (reference sequence). The CDR3 is 16 amino acids. The CDR3 nucleotides are TGTGCCAGCAGCTTAGAAAGACTAGCGGGAGCAGAGACCCAGTACTTC. As protein: CASSLERLAGAETQYF.

This clonotype has a handful of counts. The chain combines TRBV5-1 with TRBJ2-5; perhaps TRBD2 as D (6 bases). The CDR3 covers 12 residues. V lost 0 bases, J lost 13 bases, and 13 bases lay in between. Per germline, CDR1 SGHRS and CDR2 YFSETQ. CDR3 nucleotide sequence: TGCGCCAGCAGCTTGGATCCGGGACTCTCGTACTTC. Translating gives CASSLDPGLSYF.

Ten or more counts support this clonotype. The chain is built from TRBV12-3 or TRBV12-4 and TRBJ2-3; perhaps TRBD2 as D (7 bases). Trimming took off 7 bases at V and 0 bases at J, with 20 bases between the two ends. The CDR3 runs 17 residues. The CDR3 nucleotides are TGTGCCAGCACCACCCACACCCGGGGGGCCAGCACAGATACGCAGTATTTT. Translating it yields CASTTHTRGASTDTQYF.

This clonotype was counted at least ten times. The genes are TRBV12-3 or TRBV12-4 and TRBJ2-1; 13 bases are shared with TRBD2. This CDR3 is built from 17 residues. With V trimmed by 6 bases and J by 9 bases, 14 bases remained unmatched. CDR3 in DNA: TGTGCCAGCAGCAATATCCGGACTAGCGGGAGTAGGAGTGAGCAGTTCTTC. Residues: CASSNIRTSGSRSEQFF.

This clonotype was found many times. The V and J genes are TRBV5-1 and TRBJ1-2, with 7 nucleotides matching TRBD1. Germline loops: CDR1 SGHRS, CDR2 YFSETQ. CDR3 length: 14 amino acids. V shed 3 bases and J 4 bases; nucleotides not matched to a gene: 6. The CDR3 nucleotides are TGCGCCAGCAGCTCGAACAGGGGTATCTATGGCTACACCTTC. Its protein is CASSSNRGIYGYTF. The entire variable domain, with the rest obtained from reference TRBV5-1 and TRBJ1-2, is as follows: KAGVTQTPRYLIKTRGQQVTLSCSPISGHRSVSWYQQTPGQGLQFLFEYFSETQRNKGNFPGRFSGRQFSNSRSEMNVSTLELGDSALYLCASSSNRGIYGYTFGSGTRLTVV.

This clonotype was seen many times. The chain recombines TRBV7-8 with TRBJ2-5; 7 bases line up with TRBD1. CDR3 size: 15 residues. Germline trimming cut 5 bases from V and 5 bases from J; bases unmatched to any gene: 11. Germline values: CDR1 SGHVS, CDR2 FQNEAQ. Here the CDR3 reads CASSPERQGHETQYF. In DNA, the CDR3 is TGTGCCAGCAGCCCAGAGAGACAGGGCCACGAGACCCAGTACTTC. The whole variable domain, remainder taken from reference TRBV7-8 and TRBJ2-5, is GAGVSQSPRYKVAKRGQDVALRCDPISGHVSLFWYQQALGQGPEFLTYFQNEAQLDKSGLPSDRFFAERPEGSVSTLKIQRTQQEDSAVYLCASSPERQGHETQYFGPGTRLLVL.

This clonotype has only a few counts. The J gene is TRBJ1-1, the V gene TRBV12-3 or TRBV12-4; 8 bases map to TRBD1. The ends lost 2 bases at V and 8 bases at J; junction bases unmatched: 4. CDR3 size: 13 residues. CDR3: CASSLRQGLEAFF. In nucleotides, the CDR3 is TGTGCCAGCAGTTTAAGACAGGGGCTGGAAGCTTTCTTT.

This clonotype was detected ten times or more. This chain connects TRBV5-6 to TRBJ1-1; D is perhaps TRBD1 (6 bases). The V gene lost 4 bases and the J gene lost 8 bases, with 21 bases spanning the gap. CDR1 and CDR2 from the germline V gene are SGHDT and YYEEEE. This CDR3 is 15 amino acids long. CDR3 sequence reads: CASSLSPGGRGEAFF. CDR3 in DNA: TGTGCCAGCAGCCTCTCCCCCGGGGGGCGAGGGGAAGCTTTCTTT.